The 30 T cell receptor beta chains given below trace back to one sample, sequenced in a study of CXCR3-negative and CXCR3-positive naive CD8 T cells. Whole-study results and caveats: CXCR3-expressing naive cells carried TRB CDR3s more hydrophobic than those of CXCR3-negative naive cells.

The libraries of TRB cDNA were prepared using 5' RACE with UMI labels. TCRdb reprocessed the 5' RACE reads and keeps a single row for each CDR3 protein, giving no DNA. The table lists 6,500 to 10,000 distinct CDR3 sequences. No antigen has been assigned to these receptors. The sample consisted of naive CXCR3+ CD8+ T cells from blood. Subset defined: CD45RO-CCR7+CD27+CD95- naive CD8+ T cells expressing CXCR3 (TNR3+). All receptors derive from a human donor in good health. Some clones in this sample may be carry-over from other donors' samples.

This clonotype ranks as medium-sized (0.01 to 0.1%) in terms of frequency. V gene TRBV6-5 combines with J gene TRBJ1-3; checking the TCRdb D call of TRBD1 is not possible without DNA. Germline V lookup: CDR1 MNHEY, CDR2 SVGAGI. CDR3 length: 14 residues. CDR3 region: CASTPGFSGNTIYF.

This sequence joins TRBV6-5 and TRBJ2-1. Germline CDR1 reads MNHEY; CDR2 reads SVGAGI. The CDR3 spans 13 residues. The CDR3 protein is CASSRRAYNEQFF.

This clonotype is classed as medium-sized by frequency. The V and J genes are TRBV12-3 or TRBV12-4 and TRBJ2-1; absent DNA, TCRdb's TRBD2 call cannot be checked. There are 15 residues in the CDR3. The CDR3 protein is CASSFGAGGLYEQFF.

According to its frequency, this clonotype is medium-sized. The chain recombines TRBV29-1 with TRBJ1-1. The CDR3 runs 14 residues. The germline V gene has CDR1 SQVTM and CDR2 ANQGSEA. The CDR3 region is CSALDGVLNTEAFF.

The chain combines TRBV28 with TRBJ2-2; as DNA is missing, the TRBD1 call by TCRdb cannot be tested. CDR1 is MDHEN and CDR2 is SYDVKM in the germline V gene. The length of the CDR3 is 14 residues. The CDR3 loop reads CASRQGRSTGELFF.

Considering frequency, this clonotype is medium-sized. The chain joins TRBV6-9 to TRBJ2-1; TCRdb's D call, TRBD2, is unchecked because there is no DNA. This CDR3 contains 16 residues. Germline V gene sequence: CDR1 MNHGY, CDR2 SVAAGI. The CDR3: CASSYSPGLAYNEQFF.

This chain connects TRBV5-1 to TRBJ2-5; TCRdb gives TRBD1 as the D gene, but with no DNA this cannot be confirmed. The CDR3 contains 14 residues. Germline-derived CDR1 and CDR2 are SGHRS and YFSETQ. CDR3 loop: CASSPNWGAETQYF.

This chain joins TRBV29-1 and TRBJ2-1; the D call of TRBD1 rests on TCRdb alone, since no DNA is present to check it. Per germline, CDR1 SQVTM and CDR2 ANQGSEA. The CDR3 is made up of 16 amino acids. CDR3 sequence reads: CSVGGRGRGTYNEQFF.

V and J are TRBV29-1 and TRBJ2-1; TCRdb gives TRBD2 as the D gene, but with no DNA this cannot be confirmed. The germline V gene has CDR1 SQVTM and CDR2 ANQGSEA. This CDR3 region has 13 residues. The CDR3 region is CSVEKPFGNEQFF.

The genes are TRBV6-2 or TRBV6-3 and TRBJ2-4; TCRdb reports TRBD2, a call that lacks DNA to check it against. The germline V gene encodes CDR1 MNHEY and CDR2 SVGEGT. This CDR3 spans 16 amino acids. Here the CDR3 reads CASSFPTSGRKDIQYF.

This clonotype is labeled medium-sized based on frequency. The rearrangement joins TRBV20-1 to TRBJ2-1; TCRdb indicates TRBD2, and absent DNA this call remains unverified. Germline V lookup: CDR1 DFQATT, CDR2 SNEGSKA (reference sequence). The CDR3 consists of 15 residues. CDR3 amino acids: CSAVGLASGNNEQFF.

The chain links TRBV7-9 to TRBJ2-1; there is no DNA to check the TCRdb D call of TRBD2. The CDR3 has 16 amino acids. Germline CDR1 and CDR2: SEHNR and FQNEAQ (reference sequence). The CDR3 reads CASSSPTGISYNEQFF.

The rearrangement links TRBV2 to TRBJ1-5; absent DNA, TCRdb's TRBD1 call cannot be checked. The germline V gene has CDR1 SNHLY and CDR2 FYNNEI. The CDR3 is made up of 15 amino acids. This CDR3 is CASSAPGILGQPQHF.

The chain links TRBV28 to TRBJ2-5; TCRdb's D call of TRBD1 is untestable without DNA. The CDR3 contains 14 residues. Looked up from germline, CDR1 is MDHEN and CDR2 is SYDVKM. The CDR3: CASSLTDSQETQYF.

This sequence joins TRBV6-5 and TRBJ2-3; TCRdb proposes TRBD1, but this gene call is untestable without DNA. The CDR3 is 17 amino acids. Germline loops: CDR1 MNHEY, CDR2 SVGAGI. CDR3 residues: CASSHRTGAFGTDTQYF.

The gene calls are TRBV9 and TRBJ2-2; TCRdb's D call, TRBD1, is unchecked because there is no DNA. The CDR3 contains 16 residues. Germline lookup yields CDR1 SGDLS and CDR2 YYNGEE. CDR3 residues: CASSSPGTGATGELFF.

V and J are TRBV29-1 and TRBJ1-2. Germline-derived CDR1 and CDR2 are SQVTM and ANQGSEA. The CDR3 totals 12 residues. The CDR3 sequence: CSVEDGGYGYTF.

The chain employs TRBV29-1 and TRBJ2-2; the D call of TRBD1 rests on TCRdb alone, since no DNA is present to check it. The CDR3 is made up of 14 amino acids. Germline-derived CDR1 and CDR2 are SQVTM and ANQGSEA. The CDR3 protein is CSAPVGLPTGELFF.

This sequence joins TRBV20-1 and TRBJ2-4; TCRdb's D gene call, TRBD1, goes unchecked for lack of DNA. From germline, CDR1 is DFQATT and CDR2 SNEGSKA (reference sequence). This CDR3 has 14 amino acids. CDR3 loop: CSAVGGAVKNIQYF.

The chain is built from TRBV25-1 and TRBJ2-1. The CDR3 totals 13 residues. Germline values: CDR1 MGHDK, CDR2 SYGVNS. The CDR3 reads CASSWVENNEQFF. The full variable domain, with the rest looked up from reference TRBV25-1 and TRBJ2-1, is EADIYQTPRYLVIGTGKKITLECSQTMGHDKMYWYQQDPGMELHLIHYSYGVNSTEKGDLSSESTVSRIRTEHFPLTLESARPSHTSQYLCASSWVENNEQFFGPGTRLTVL.

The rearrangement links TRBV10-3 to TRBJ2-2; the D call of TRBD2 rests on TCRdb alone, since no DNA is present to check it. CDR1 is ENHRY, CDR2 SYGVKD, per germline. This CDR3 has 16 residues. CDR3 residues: CAISEGLAVNTGELFF.

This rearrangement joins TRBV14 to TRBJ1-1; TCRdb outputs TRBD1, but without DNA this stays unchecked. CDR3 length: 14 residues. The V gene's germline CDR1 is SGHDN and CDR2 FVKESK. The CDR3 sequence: CASSQGQGGTEAFF.

This CDR3 reads CSAALGTGSSYEQYF. V usage is TRBV29-1 and J usage is TRBJ2-7. This CDR3 has 15 amino acids. Germline V CDR1 and CDR2: SQVTM, ANQGSEA.

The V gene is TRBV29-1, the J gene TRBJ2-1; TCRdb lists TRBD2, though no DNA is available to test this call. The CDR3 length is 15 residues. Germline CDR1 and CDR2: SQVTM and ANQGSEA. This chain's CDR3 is CSAGPGLAGEDEQFF.

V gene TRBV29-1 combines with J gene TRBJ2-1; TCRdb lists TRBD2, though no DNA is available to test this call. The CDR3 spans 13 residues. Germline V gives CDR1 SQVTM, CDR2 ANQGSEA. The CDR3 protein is CSVEVTSSHEQFF.

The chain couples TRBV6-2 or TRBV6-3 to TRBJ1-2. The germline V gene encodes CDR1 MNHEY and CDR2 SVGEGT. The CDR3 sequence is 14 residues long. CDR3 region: CASGSGFANYGYTF.

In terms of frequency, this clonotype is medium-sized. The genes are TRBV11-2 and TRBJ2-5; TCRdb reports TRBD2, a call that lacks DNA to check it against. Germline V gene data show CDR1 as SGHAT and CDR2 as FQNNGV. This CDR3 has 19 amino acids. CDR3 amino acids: CASSSQHNWGRKGQETQYF.

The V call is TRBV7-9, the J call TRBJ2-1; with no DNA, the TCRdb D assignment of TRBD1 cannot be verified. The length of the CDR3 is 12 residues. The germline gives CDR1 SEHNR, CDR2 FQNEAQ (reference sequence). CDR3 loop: CASSSAAPGPFF.

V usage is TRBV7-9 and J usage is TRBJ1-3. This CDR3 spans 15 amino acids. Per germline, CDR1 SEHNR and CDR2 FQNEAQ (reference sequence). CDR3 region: CASSSRQRSGNTIYF.

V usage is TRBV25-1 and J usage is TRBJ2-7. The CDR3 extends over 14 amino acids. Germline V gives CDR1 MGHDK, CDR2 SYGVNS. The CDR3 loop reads CASSIDRTPYEQYF.